What follows is one T cell receptor (beta chain) and its context. V was cut by 0 bases and J by 2 bases, with 11 bases left in between. Germline CDR1 and CDR2: LGHNA and YSLEER. This CDR3 has 15 residues. In the source study's methods: How many nucleated cells were present was estimated from reference gene primer amplification. Produced via immunoSEQ multiplex PCR; TCRdb's table is partial and in-frame only. V, J and clone size reflect that table, while D and trimming were determined from the DNA. The sample contains 200,000 to 250,000 clones, about nine tenths of which appear only once. These data are taken from a study of blood T cell repertoires in COVID-19. Whole-study context: From the United States, Italy and Spain came samples of acute and convalescent COVID-19.

Those enrolled, adults aged about 18 to 89 years, came from about two dozen US areas. Participants' reported clinical history set cohort assignment. The sample was PBMCs or T cells enriched from blood (not recorded which). The chain uses TRBV4-3 and TRBJ2-7, with a tentative D call TRBD1 (6 bases). This TCR derives from a man between 18 and 35 years old with acute COVID-19. The CDR3 DNA is TGCGCCAGCAGCCAAGATAGGCAGGGGACCTACGAGCAGTACTTC. Its protein product is CASSQDRQGTYEQYF.